Listed here are 8 T cell receptor beta chains from one sample, sequenced in a study of early T cells in non-severe SARS-CoV-2 infection. TCRdb itself ran the 5' RACE reads through MiXCR, one entry per CDR3 protein. The table includes 30,000 to 35,000 distinct CDR3 sequences, 5.7% detected once. The sample taken for sequencing was whole blood. These receptors were collected from an adult who was a healthcare worker with PCR-confirmed SARS-CoV-2 infection or an uninfected control (not recorded which).

This clonotype was recorded at least ten times. The rearrangement joins TRBV6-5 to TRBJ1-2; D remains unclear. Germline CDR1 and CDR2: MNHEY and SVGAGI. V lost 5 bases and J 4 bases, leaving 17 bases between the germline ends. The CDR3 sequence is 15 residues long. In DNA, the CDR3 is TGTGCCAGCAGTCCCGACTTATGGGCGATCTATGGCTACACCTTC. Translated, it gives CASSPDLWAIYGYTF.

In its sample, this clonotype was seen a few times. The rearrangement uses TRBV10-3 and TRBJ2-1; 7 nucleotides line up with TRBD2. Germline V CDR1 and CDR2: ENHRY, SYGVKD. The CDR3 runs 14 residues. The junction had 5 bases not matched to a gene; V was cut back by 8 bases and J by 1 base. The CDR3 DNA is TGTGCCATCCGCTCTAGCGGTTCCTACAATGAGCAGTTCTTC. The encoded protein is CAIRSSGSYNEQFF.

The chain links TRBV27 to TRBJ1-2; tentatively, D is TRBD1 (5 bases). CDR1 is MNHEY and CDR2 is SMNVEV in the germline V gene (reference sequence). Trimming removed 7 bases at V and 8 bases at J, with 20 bases between. The CDR3 is 14 amino acids. The CDR3 region is CASILTAWDRGYTF. CDR3 in DNA: TGTGCCAGCATCCTCACCGCGTGGGACCGCGGCTACACCTTC.

This clonotype was found many times. The chain combines TRBV4-3 with TRBJ2-7; perhaps TRBD2 as D (5 bases). With 0 bases removed from V and 3 bases from J, the gap between germline ends came to 9 bases. The germline V gene encodes CDR1 LGHNA and CDR2 YSLEER. The CDR3 loop spans 14 amino acids. Here the CDR3 DNA reads TGCGCCAGCAGCCAAGACAAGCGGAGCTACGAGCAGTACGTC. It yields the protein CASSQDKRSYEQYV.

This chain uses TRBV7-2 with TRBJ1-3; tentatively, D is TRBD1 (5 bases). V was trimmed by 0 bases and J by 7 bases, leaving 7 bases between them. In germline, CDR1 is SGHTA, CDR2 FQGNSA. This CDR3 has 13 residues. CDR3: CASSLAKGNTIYF. CDR3 bases: TGTGCCAGCAGCTTAGCGAAGGGGAACACCATATATTTT.

As regards this clonotype: This may be a read error: a much more frequent sequence differs by one nucleotide. The chain uses TRBV9 and TRBJ1-5; possibly TRBD1 for D (6 bases). V gave up 0 bases and J gave up 7 bases, with 14 bases separating them. This CDR3 is 15 amino acids long. CDR1 and CDR2 from the germline V gene are SGDLS and YYNGEE. The CDR3 coding sequence is TGTGCCAGCAGCGTAGGGACAGTCAGGGACCAGCCCCAGCATTTT. Amino acid sequence: CASSVGTVRDQPQHF. Full variable domain (remainder filled in from reference TRBV9 and TRBJ1-5): DSGVTQTPKHLITATGQRVTLRCSPRSGDLSVYWYQQSLDQGLQFLIQYYNGEERAKGNILERFSAQQFPDLHSELNLSSLELGDSALYFCASSVGTVRDQPQHFGDGTRLSIL.

This clonotype was recorded at least ten times. The chain employs TRBV7-2 and TRBJ2-1; 8 nucleotides align to TRBD2. The V gene end was trimmed by 6 bases and the J gene end by 8 bases; junction bases not matched to a gene: 6. The length of the CDR3 is 13 residues. Germline V gene lookup returns CDR1 SGHTA and CDR2 FQGNSA. The CDR3 spells CASSLTSGDEQFF. The CDR3 nucleotides read TGTGCCAGCAGTCTTACTAGCGGCGATGAGCAGTTCTTC.

This clonotype was seen ten or more times. The junction differs from germline at one of its ends, possibly a read error. The gene calls are TRBV12-3 or TRBV12-4 and TRBJ2-1; 8 bases are a match to TRBD2. The CDR3 spans 15 residues. The CDR3 here is CASSSPGVAGRDAIF. The DNA for the CDR3 is TGTGCCAGCAGTTCCCCCGGAGTAGCGGGAAGGGATGCGATCTTC.